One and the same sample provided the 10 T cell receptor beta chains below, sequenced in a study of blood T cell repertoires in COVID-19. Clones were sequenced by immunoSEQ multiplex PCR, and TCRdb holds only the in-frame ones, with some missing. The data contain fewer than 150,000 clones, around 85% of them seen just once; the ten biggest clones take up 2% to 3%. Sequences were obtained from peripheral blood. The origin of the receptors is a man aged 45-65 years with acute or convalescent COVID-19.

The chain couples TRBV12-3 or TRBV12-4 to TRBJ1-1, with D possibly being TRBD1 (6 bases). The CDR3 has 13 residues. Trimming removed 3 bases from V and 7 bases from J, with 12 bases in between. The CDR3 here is CASSLGGPNEAFF. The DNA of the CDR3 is TGTGCCAGCAGTTTGGGGGGGCCAAATGAAGCTTTCTTT.

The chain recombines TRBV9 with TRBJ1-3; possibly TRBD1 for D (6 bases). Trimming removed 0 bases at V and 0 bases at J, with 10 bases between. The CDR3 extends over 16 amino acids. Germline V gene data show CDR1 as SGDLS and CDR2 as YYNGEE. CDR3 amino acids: CASSVAGASSGNTIYF. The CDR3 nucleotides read TGTGCCAGCAGCGTAGCAGGGGCAAGCTCTGGAAACACCATATATTTT. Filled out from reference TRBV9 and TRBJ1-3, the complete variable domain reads DSGVTQTPKHLITATGQRVTLRCSPRSGDLSVYWYQQSLDQGLQFLIQYYNGEERAKGNILERFSAQQFPDLHSELNLSSLELGDSALYFCASSVAGASSGNTIYFGEGSWLTVV.

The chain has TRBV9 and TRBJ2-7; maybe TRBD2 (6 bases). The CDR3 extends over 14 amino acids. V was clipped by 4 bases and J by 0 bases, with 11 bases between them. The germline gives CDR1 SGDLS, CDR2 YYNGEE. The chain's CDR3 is CASSLGGPSYEQYF. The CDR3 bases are TGTGCCAGCAGCCTGGGGGGTCCCTCCTACGAGCAGTACTTC.

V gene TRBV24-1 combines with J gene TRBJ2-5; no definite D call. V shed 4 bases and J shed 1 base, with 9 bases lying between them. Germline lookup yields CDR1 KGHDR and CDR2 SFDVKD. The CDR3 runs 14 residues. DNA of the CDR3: TGTGCCACCAGTGAGGGCACCCCCCAAGAGACCCAGTACTTC. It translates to CATSEGTPQETQYF.

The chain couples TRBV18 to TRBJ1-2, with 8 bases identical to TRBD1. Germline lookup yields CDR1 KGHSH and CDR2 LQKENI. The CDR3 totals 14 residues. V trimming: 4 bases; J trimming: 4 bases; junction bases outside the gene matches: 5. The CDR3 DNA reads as TGTGCCAGCTCACAAACTGGGACAGGCTATGGCTACACCTTC. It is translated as CASSQTGTGYGYTF.

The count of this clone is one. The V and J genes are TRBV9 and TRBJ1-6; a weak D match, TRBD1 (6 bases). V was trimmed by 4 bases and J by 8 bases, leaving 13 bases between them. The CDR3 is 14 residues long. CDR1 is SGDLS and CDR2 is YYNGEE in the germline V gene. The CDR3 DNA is TGTGCCAGCAGCCCTCGACAGGATGATTCACCCCTCCACTTT. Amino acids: CASSPRQDDSPLHF. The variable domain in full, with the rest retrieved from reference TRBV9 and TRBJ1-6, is DSGVTQTPKHLITATGQRVTLRCSPRSGDLSVYWYQQSLDQGLQFLIQYYNGEERAKGNILERFSAQQFPDLHSELNLSSLELGDSALYFCASSPRQDDSPLHFGNGTRLTVT.

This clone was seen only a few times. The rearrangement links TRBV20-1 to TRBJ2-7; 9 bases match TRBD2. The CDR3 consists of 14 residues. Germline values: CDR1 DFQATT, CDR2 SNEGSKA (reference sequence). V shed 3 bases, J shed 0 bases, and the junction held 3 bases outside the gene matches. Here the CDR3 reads CSASASGVSYEQYF. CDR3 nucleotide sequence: TGCAGTGCTAGTGCTAGCGGGGTCTCCTACGAGCAGTACTTC.

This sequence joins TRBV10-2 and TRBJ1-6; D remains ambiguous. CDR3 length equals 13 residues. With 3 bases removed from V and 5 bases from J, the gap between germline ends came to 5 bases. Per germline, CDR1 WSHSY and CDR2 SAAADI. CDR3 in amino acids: CASSDSHNSPLHF. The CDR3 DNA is TGCGCCAGCAGTGATAGTCATAATTCACCCCTCCACTTT.

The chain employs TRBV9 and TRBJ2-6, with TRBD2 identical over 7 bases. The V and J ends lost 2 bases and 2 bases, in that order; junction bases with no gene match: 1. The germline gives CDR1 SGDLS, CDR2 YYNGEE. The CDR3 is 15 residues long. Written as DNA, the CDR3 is TGTGCCAGCAGCGTGGGAGGGGCTGGGGCCAACGTCCTGACTTTC. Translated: CASSVGGAGANVLTF.

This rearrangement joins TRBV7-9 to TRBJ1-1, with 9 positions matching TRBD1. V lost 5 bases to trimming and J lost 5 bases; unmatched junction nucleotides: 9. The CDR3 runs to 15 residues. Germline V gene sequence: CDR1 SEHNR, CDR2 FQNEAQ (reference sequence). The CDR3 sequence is CASSPVGQGGTEAFF. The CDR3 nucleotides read TGTGCCAGCAGCCCCGTGGGACAGGGTGGAACTGAAGCTTTCTTT. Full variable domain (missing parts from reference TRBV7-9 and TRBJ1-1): DTGVSQNPRHKITKRGQNVTFRCDPISEHNRLYWYRQTLGQGPEFLTYFQNEAQLEKSRLLSDRFSAERPKGSFSTLEIQRTEQGDSAMYLCASSPVGQGGTEAFFGQGTRLTVV.